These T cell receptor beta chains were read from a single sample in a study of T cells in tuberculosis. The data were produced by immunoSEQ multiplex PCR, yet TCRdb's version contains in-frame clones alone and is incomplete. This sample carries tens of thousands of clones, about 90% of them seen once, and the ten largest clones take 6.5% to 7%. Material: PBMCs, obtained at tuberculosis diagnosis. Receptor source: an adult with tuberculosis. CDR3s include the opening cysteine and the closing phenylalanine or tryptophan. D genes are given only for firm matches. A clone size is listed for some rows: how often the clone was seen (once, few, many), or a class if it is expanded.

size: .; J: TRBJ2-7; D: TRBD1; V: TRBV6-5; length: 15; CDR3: CASSYGTGALNEQYF; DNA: TGTGCCAGCAGTTACGGGACAGGGGCTTTGAACGAGCAGTACTTC
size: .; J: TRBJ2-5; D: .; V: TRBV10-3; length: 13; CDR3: CAISELGLSRVNF; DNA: TGTGCCATCAGTGAGCTCGGCCTTAGCAGAGTCAACTTC
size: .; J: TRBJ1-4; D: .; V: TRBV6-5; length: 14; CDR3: CASSWGVKGEKLFF; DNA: TGTGCCAGCAGTTGGGGGGTAAAAGGTGAAAAACTGTTTTTT
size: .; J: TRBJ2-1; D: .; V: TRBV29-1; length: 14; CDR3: CSVWTALSYNEQFF; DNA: TGCAGCGTTTGGACAGCGCTCTCCTACAATGAGCAGTTCTTC
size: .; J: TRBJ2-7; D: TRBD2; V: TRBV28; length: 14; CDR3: CASRPAGGAYEQYF; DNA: TGTGCCAGCAGACCCGCGGGGGGGGCCTACGAGCAGTACTTC
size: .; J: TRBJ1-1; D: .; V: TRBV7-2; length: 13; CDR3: CASSTLRDTEAFF; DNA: TGTGCCAGCAGCACCCTCCGGGACACTGAAGCTTTCTTT
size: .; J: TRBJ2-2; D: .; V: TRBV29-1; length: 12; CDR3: CSARANTGELFF; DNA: TGCAGCGCCCGCGCGAACACCGGGGAGCTGTTTTTT
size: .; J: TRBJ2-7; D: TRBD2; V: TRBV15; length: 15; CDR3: CATSRDMTSGYEQYF; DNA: TGTGCCACCAGCAGAGATATGACTAGCGGGTACGAGCAGTACTTC
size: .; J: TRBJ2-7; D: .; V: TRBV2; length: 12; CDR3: CASSASSYEQYF; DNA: TGTGCCAGCAGCGCCAGCTCCTACGAGCAGTACTTC
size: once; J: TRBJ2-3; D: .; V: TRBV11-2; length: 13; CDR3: CASSLGWGGSQYF; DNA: TGTGCCAGCAGCTTAGGGTGGGGCGGATCGCAGTATTTT
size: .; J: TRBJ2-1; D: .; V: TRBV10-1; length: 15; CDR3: CASSESRGTYNEQFF; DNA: TGCGCCAGCAGTGAGTCGAGGGGGACCTACAATGAGCAGTTCTTC
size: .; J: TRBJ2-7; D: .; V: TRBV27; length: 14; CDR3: CASMLTPSSYEQYF; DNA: TGTGCCAGCATGTTGACTCCGAGCTCCTACGAGCAGTACTTC
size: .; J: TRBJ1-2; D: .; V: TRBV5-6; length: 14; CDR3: CASSLVSRGYGYTF; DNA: TGTGCCAGCAGCTTGGTAAGCAGGGGCTATGGCTACACCTTC
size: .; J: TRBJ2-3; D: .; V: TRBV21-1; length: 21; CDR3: CASSKRRTSGRLVGPTDTQYF; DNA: TGTGCCAGCAGCAAACGCAGGACTAGCGGGAGGCTAGTGGGTCCGACAGATACGCAGTATTTT
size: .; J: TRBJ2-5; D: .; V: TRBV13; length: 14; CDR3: CASSSIGREETQYF; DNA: TGTGCCAGCAGCTCTATCGGCAGGGAAGAGACCCAGTACTTC
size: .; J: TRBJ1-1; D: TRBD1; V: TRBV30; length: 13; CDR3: CAWSVLWDSEAFF; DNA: TGTGCCTGGAGTGTACTCTGGGACAGTGAAGCTTTCTTT
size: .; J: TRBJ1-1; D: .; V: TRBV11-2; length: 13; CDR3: CASSRRGYTEAFF; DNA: TGTGCCAGCAGCCGGAGGGGTTACACTGAAGCTTTCTTT
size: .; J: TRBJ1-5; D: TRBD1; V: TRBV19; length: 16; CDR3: CASTLDRGLGNQPQHF; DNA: TGTGCCAGTACCCTCGACAGGGGGTTAGGCAATCAGCCCCAGCATTTT
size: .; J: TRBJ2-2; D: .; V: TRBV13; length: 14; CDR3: CASSLRHATGELFF; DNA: TGTGCCAGCAGCTTGCGACACGCCACCGGGGAGCTGTTTTTT
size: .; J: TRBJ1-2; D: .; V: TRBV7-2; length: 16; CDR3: CASSQRTGSSNYGYTF; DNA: TGTGCCAGCAGCCAGCGGACGGGGTCTTCTAACTATGGCTACACCTTC